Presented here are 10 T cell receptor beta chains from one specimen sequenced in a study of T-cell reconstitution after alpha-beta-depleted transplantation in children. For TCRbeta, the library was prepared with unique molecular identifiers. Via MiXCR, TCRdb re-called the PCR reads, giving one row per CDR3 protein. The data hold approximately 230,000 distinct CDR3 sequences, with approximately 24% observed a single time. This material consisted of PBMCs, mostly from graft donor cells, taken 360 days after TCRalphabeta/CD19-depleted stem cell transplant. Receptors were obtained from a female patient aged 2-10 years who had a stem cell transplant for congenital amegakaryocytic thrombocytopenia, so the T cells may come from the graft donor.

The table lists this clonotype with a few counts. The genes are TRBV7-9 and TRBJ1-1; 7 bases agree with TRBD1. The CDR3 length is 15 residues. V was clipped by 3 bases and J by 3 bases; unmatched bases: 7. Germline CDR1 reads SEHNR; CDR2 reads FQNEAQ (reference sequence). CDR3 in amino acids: CASSLLGGRDTEAFF. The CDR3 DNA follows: TGTGCCAGCAGCTTGTTAGGGGGCCGGGACACTGAAGCTTTCTTT.

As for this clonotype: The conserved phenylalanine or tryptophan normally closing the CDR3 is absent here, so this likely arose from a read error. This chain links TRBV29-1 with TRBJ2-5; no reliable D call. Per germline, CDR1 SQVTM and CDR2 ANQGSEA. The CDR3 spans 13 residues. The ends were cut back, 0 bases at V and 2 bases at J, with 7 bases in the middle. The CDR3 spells CSVEETRQETQYS. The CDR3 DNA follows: TGCAGCGTTGAAGAAACCCGTCAAGAGACCCAGTACTCC.

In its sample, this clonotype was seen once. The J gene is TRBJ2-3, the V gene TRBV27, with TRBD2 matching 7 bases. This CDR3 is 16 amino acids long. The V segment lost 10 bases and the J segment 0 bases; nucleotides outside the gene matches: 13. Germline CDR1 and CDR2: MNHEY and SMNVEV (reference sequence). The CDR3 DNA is TGTGCCACGCGACGGGGGGAAGTTCCTAGCACAGATACGCAGTATTTT. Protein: CATRRGEVPSTDTQYF.

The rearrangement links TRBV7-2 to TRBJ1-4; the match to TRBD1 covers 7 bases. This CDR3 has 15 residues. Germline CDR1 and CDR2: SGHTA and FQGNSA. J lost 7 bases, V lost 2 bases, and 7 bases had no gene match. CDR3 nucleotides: TGTGCCAGCAGCTTAAGTCCAGGGGGGCGTGAAAAACTGTTTTTT. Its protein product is CASSLSPGGREKLFF.

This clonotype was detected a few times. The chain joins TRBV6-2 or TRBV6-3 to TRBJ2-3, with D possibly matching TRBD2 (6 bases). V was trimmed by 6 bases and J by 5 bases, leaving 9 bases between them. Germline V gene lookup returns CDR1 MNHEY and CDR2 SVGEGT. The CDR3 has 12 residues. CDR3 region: CASSRLVDTQYF. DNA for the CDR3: TGTGCCAGCAGCCGACTAGTAGATACGCAGTATTTT.

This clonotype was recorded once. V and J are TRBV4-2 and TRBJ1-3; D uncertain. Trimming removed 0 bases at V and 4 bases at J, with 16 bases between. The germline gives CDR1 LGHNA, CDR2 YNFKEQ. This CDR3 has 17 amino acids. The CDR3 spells CASSQDTAGRSGNTIYF. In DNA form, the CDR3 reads TGTGCCAGCAGCCAAGATACGGCAGGTCGGTCCGGAAACACCATATATTTT.

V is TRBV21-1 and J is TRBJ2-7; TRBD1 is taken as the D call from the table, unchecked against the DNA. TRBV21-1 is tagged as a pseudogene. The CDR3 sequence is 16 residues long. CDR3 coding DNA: TGTGCCAGCAGCAAACCCCTTCTTTGGGGGGGCTACGAGCAGTACTTC. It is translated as CASSKPLLWGGYEQYF.

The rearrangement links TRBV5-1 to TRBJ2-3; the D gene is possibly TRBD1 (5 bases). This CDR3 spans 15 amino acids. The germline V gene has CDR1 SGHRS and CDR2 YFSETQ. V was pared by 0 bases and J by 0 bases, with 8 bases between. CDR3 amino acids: CASSLEPGSTDTQYF. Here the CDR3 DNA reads TGCGCCAGCAGCTTGGAGCCAGGGAGCACAGATACGCAGTATTTT.

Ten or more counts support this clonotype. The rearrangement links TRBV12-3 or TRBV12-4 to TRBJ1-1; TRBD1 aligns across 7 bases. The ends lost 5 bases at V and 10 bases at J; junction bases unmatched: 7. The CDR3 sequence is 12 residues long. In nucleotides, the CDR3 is TGTGCCAGCAGTCAAGACAGGGTAAGAGCTTTCTTT. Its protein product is CASSQDRVRAFF.

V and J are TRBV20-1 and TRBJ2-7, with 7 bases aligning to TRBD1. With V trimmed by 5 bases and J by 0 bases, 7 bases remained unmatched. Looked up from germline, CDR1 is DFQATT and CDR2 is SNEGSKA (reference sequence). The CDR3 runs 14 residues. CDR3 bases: TGCAGTGCTGCCCCAGGGGGAACCTCCTACGAGCAGTACTTC. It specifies CSAAPGGTSYEQYF.